These 18 T cell receptor beta chains were sequenced from one sample in a study of blood T cell repertoires in COVID-19. Measured with immunoSEQ multiplex PCR; TCRdb has only the in-frame clones, and not every one. Among approximately 260,000 clones, around 90% were seen once, and the ten largest hold around 2%. The sample consisted of peripheral blood. All receptors come from a man aged 50 to 59 with acute or convalescent COVID-19.

The chain uses TRBV9 and TRBJ2-2, with TRBD2 as a possible D gene (5 bases). This CDR3 region has 14 residues. Trimming took 4 bases from V and 6 from J, leaving 13 bases between them. Germline values: CDR1 SGDLS, CDR2 YYNGEE. The CDR3 protein is CASSLAVGAGELFF. The CDR3 DNA reads as TGTGCCAGCAGCCTCGCGGTCGGGGCCGGGGAGCTGTTTTTT.

J is TRBJ1-5 and V is TRBV2; D not resolved. Per the germline V gene, CDR1 is SNHLY and CDR2 is FYNNEI. This CDR3 is built from 15 residues. Deletions cut 2 bases from V and 6 bases from J, with 14 bases between. The CDR3 bases are TGTGCCAGCAGTGAATCCGACTCGACGGGTCAGCCCCAGCATTTT. The encoded protein is CASSESDSTGQPQHF. The full variable domain, completed using reference TRBV2 and TRBJ1-5, is EPEVTQTPSHQVTQMGQEVILRCVPISNHLYFYWYRQILGQKVEFLVSFYNNEISEKSEIFDDQFSVERPDGSNFTLKIRSTKLEDSAMYFCASSESDSTGQPQHFGDGTRLSIL.

This chain links TRBV29-1 with TRBJ1-4; 9 bases fit TRBD1. Germline assignment: CDR1 SQVTM and CDR2 ANQGSEA. V was pared by 1 base and J by 3 bases, with 9 bases of the junction left unmatched. This CDR3 contains 17 residues. The CDR3 reads CSVEAPQGAGANEKLFF. The CDR3, as DNA: TGCAGCGTTGAAGCACCACAGGGGGCGGGAGCTAATGAAAAACTGTTTTTT.

This chain joins TRBV6-7 and TRBJ1-2; D unresolved. TRBV6-7 is treated as an ORF (open reading frame) with a function not yet certain. V was shortened by 0 bases and J by 3 bases, with 14 bases between the two germline ends. The CDR3 has 16 amino acids. The CDR3 sequence is CASSYSNQKGDYGYTF. The CDR3 nucleotides are TGTGCCAGCAGTTACTCGAATCAGAAAGGAGACTATGGCTACACCTTC.

The chain joins TRBV3-1 (or the pseudogene TRBV3-2) to TRBJ1-2; 9 bases are a match to TRBD1. The CDR3 extends over 15 amino acids. Germline CDR1 reads LGHDT; CDR2 reads YNNKEL (reference sequence). V dropped 4 bases and J dropped 1; count of bases not matched to a gene: 4. In DNA form, the CDR3 reads TGTGCCAGCAGCCCCTGGACAGGGGATAACTATGGCTACACCTTC. Translating it yields CASSPWTGDNYGYTF.

The J gene is TRBJ2-5, the V gene TRBV10-3, with D possibly called TRBD1 or TRBD2 (5 bases each). The CDR3 is 13 residues long. In germline, CDR1 is ENHRY, CDR2 SYGVKD. V was clipped by 6 bases and J by 5 bases, with 13 bases between them. The CDR3 sequence is CAISEGSRETQYF. CDR3 DNA: TGTGCCATCAGCGAGGGGTCCAGGGAGACCCAGTACTTC.

The J gene is TRBJ1-6, the V gene TRBV5-1; 7 bases are a match to TRBD1. The CDR3 length is 15 residues. With 4 bases clipped from V and 7 bases from J, the junction kept 8 bases outside the gene matches. CDR1 and CDR2 (germline): SGHRS, YFSETQ. The CDR3 loop reads CASSPTGAVNSPLHF. The CDR3 DNA follows: TGCGCCAGCAGCCCAACAGGGGCGGTGAATTCACCCCTCCACTTT. Filled out from reference TRBV5-1 and TRBJ1-6, the complete variable domain reads KAGVTQTPRYLIKTRGQQVTLSCSPISGHRSVSWYQQTPGQGLQFLFEYFSETQRNKGNFPGRFSGRQFSNSRSEMNVSTLELGDSALYLCASSPTGAVNSPLHFGNGTRLTVT.

The chain recombines TRBV20-1 with TRBJ2-7, with D unresolved. Germline V gene data show CDR1 as DFQATT and CDR2 as SNEGSKA (reference sequence). V dropped 3 bases and J dropped 0 bases, with 9 bases sitting between them. The CDR3 length is 13 residues. The CDR3 DNA is TGCAGTGCTAGTCAGGTGGTCTCCTACGAGCAGTACTTC. It yields the protein CSASQVVSYEQYF.

This clone occurred a few times. This rearrangement joins TRBV30 to TRBJ1-5; 8 bases agree with TRBD1. CDR3 length: 15 amino acids. V lost 4 bases, J lost 6 bases, and 11 bases stayed unmatched. The germline V gene has CDR1 GTSNPN and CDR2 SVGIG (reference sequence). CDR3 protein: CAWNTGGDRGQPQHF. In nucleotides, the CDR3 is TGTGCCTGGAATACAGGGGGGGATCGAGGTCAGCCCCAGCATTTT.

This rearrangement joins TRBV2 to TRBJ1-2; D is uncertain. The CDR3 contains 11 residues. The V end was cut by 7 bases, the J end by 7 bases, with 10 bases between. CDR1 SNHLY and CDR2 FYNNEI come from the germline V gene. As DNA, the CDR3 is TGTGCCAGCAAGAGGGAACGTGGCTACACCTTC. Amino acid sequence: CASKRERGYTF.

This clone showed up just once. The chain is built from TRBV12-3 or TRBV12-4 and TRBJ1-1; D is unclear. The V gene lost 2 bases and the J gene lost 1 base, with 2 bases spanning the gap. This CDR3 is 12 amino acids long. This CDR3 is CASSLQNTEAFF. The CDR3 nucleotides read TGTGCCAGCAGTTTACAGAACACTGAAGCTTTCTTT.

The CDR3 here is CASSPDRESTEAFF. The CDR3 nucleotides are TGTGCCAGCTCACCGGACAGGGAGAGCACTGAAGCTTTCTTT. The chain uses TRBV18 and TRBJ1-1; TRBD1 matches at 8 bases. V lost 3 bases to trimming and J lost 4 bases; unmatched junction nucleotides: 4. CDR1 and CDR2 (germline): KGHSH, LQKENI. CDR3 size: 14 residues.

This clone was counted once. CDR3 residues: CASSQGTGNTEAFF. The CDR3 region has the DNA TGTGCCAGCAGCCAGGGGACAGGAAACACTGAAGCTTTCTTT. This chain links TRBV5-4 with TRBJ1-1; TRBD1 aligns across 8 bases. Germline assignment: CDR1 SGHNT and CDR2 YYREEE (reference sequence). CDR3 size: 14 residues. Trimming removed 4 bases from V and 2 bases from J; junction bases left unmatched: 4.

This CDR3 is CAIGGDPSNQPQHF. The CDR3, as DNA: TGTGCCATCGGCGGGGACCCAAGCAATCAGCCCCAGCATTTT. The V gene is TRBV10-3, the J gene TRBJ1-5; a weak D match, TRBD1 (5 bases). CDR3 length: 14 amino acids. Germline V gives CDR1 ENHRY, CDR2 SYGVKD. V was trimmed by 8 bases and J by 1 base, leaving 12 bases between them.

The rearrangement uses TRBV4-2 and TRBJ2-1; D is perhaps TRBD1 (6 bases). Deletions cut 5 bases from V and 2 bases from J, with 13 bases between. Germline V gives CDR1 LGHNA, CDR2 YNFKEQ. This CDR3 region has 15 residues. The CDR3 DNA follows: TGTGCCAGCAGCTTATCACAGGGAACCTACAATGAGCAGTTCTTC. Protein sequence: CASSLSQGTYNEQFF.

V is TRBV5-4 and J is TRBJ2-3; 8 bases match TRBD2. V dropped 8 bases and J dropped 2; count of bases not matched to a gene: 7. The CDR3 spans 14 residues. Germline CDR1 SGHNT, CDR2 YYREEE (reference sequence). The CDR3 DNA is TGTGCCAGTCCCGGACTAGCCGACACAGATACGCAGTATTTT. Translation: CASPGLADTDTQYF.

This chain joins TRBV12-3 or TRBV12-4 and TRBJ1-1; D is undetermined. The V gene lost 7 bases and the J gene lost 6 bases, with 9 bases spanning the gap. The length of the CDR3 is 11 residues. The CDR3: CASTLVSEAFF. CDR3 nucleotides: TGTGCCAGCACCCTCGTATCTGAAGCTTTCTTT.

The chain is built from TRBV21-1 and TRBJ1-3; the table's D call, TRBD1, has no DNA check behind it. TRBV21-1 is a known pseudogene. CDR3 size: 20 residues. For the CDR3, the DNA is TGTGCCAGCAGCATCCATAGGGGTGGGACACGGAAGCTGAGTGGAAACACCATATATTTT. Encoded protein: CASSIHRGGTRKLSGNTIYF.